These 6 T cell receptor beta chains originate from one sample sequenced in a study of control samples from healthy donors and cancer patients. Method: immunoSEQ multiplex PCR; TCRdb's copy keeps in-frame clones and lacks some. Among around 120,000 clones listed, about 93% were seen once. The sample was blood. The origin of the receptors is a man under 40 in good health.

This chain uses TRBV4-1 with TRBJ1-4; D gene unclear. CDR3 size: 15 residues. Germline CDR1 reads MGHRA; CDR2 reads YSYEKL. With 1 base removed from V and 3 bases from J, the gap between germline ends came to 9 bases. The CDR3 loop is CASSQVGGSNEKLFF. DNA of the CDR3: TGCGCCAGCAGCCAAGTAGGAGGATCTAATGAAAAACTGTTTTTT.

This chain uses TRBV3-1 (or the pseudogene TRBV3-2) with TRBJ2-3; no definite D call. CDR1 is LGHDT and CDR2 is YNNKEL in the germline V gene (reference sequence). This CDR3 has 13 amino acids. V was shortened by 0 bases and J by 10 bases, with 11 bases between the two germline ends. The CDR3 DNA reads as TGTGCCAGCAGCCAAGACAAGGGCGCCGCGCAGTATTTT. Its translation is CASSQDKGAAQYF.

J is TRBJ1-1 and V is TRBV5-1; 7 bases are a match to TRBD1. V shed 4 bases and J 0 bases; nucleotides not matched to a gene: 6. Germline V gives CDR1 SGHRS, CDR2 YFSETQ. This CDR3 is built from 15 residues. CDR3: CASSPGDSMNTEAFF. CDR3 coding DNA: TGCGCCAGCAGCCCGGGGGACAGCATGAACACTGAAGCTTTCTTT.

The rearrangement uses TRBV5-1 and TRBJ2-5, with 15 bases matching TRBD2. This CDR3 is 17 amino acids long. With 5 bases clipped from V and 4 bases from J, the junction kept 9 bases outside the gene matches. The germline V gene encodes CDR1 SGHRS and CDR2 YFSETQ. In DNA form, the CDR3 reads TGCGCCAGCAGTTCCGGACTAGCGGGGGGGCCTCGAGAGACCCAGTACTTC. Translation gives CASSSGLAGGPRETQYF.

The V call is TRBV10-2, the J call TRBJ2-7, with D tentatively TRBD1 (5 bases). Looked up from germline, CDR1 is WSHSY and CDR2 is SAAADI. The CDR3 totals 16 residues. Trimming left V 6 bases short and J 3 bases short, with 21 bases between. The CDR3 coding sequence is TGCGCCAGCAGAGGACGTACGGACACGACTGACTACGAGCAGTACTTC. Its translation: CASRGRTDTTDYEQYF.

This chain connects TRBV14 to TRBJ1-3, with a tentative D call TRBD1 (5 bases). The CDR3 has 16 residues. V dropped 1 base and J dropped 0 bases, with 10 bases sitting between them. Germline V gene lookup returns CDR1 SGHDN and CDR2 FVKESK. The CDR3 is CASSQGWGLSGNTIYF. DNA for the CDR3: TGTGCCAGCAGCCAAGGGTGGGGACTCTCTGGAAACACCATATATTTT.